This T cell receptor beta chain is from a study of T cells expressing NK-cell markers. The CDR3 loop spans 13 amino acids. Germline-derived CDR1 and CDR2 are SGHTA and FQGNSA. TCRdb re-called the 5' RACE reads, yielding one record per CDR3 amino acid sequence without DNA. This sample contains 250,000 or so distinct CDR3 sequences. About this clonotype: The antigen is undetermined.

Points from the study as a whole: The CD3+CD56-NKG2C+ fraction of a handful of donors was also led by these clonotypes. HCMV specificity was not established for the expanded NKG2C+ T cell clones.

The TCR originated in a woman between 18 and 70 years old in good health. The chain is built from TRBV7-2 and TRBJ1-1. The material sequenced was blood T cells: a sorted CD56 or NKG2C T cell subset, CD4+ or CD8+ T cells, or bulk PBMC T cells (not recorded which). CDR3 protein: CASSFLFRNEAFF.